These 31 T cell receptor beta chains came from one sample sequenced in a study of low-dose radiotherapy and immunotherapy resistance in tumors. Time point defined: after trial treatment. The treatment here: LDRT plus nivolumab, ipilimumab, low-dose cyclophosphamide and aspirin (RACIN trial). Primers used for first-strand cDNA, a TRAV- and TRBV-specific set, covered both alpha and beta chains. It was with a constant-region primer and a V-primer adapter that TCRs were amplified over around 20 PCR cycles. TCRdb ran MiXCR on the reads and lists one entry per CDR3 protein. The sample has fewer than 110,000 distinct CDR3 sequences; under 25% are singletons. Sequenced material: PBMCs, taken after low-dose radiotherapy plus immunotherapy. The receptors were gathered from a male donor with prostate cancer.

This clonotype was seen at least ten times. This rearrangement joins TRBV7-9 to TRBJ2-7, with D perhaps matching TRBD1 or TRBD2 (6 bases each). The V gene's germline CDR1 is SEHNR and CDR2 FQNEAQ (reference sequence). The V end was cut by 5 bases, the J end by 4 bases, with 30 bases between. This CDR3 contains 19 residues. The DNA of the CDR3 is TGTGCCAGCAGCGTATCCCCAGGTCGCAGGGGACTCCCTGGGTACGAGCAGTACTTC. Protein sequence: CASSVSPGRRGLPGYEQYF.

The J gene is TRBJ2-7, the V gene TRBV4-1; D not resolved. The V gene's germline CDR1 is MGHRA and CDR2 YSYEKL. This CDR3 has 14 amino acids. The V and J ends lost 3 bases and 6 bases respectively, with 15 bases between them. The CDR3 sequence is CASSHDTSAGEQYF. The DNA for the CDR3 is TGCGCCAGCAGCCATGATACGTCGGCAGGCGAGCAGTACTTC.

The rearrangement joins TRBV7-2 to TRBJ2-3; possible D gene TRBD2, 7 bases. V gave up 5 bases and J gave up 1 base, with 16 bases separating them. CDR1 is SGHTA, CDR2 FQGNSA, per germline. The CDR3 length is 16 residues. The CDR3: CASSVVFGGRTDTQYF. CDR3 nucleotide sequence: TGTGCCAGCAGCGTAGTCTTCGGGGGGCGCACAGATACGCAGTATTTT.

This clonotype came up many times. The chain employs TRBV15 and TRBJ2-7, with 7 bases identical to TRBD2. Germline V gene sequence: CDR1 LNHNV, CDR2 YYDKDF (reference sequence). Unmatched junction bases numbered 3, after V lost 1 base and J lost 0 bases. This CDR3 contains 15 residues. CDR3 nucleotide sequence: TGTGCCACCAGCAGAGTGGGGGGGACCTCCTACGAGCAGTACTTC. Protein product: CATSRVGGTSYEQYF. Based on the CDR3 plus reference TRBV15 and TRBJ2-7, the full variable domain is DAMVIQNPRYQVTQFGKPVTLSCSQTLNHNVMYWYQQKSSQAPKLLFHYYDKDFNNEADTPDNFQSRRPNTSFCFLDIRSPGLGDTAMYLCATSRVGGTSYEQYFGPGTRLTVT.

This clonotype was seen many times. The chain employs TRBV12-3 or TRBV12-4 and TRBJ2-3; 10 nucleotides agree with TRBD2. The CDR3 extends over 15 amino acids. V gave up 3 bases and J gave up 5 bases; unmatched junction bases: 5. This chain's CDR3 is CASSFLAGAGDTQYF. The DNA of the CDR3 is TGTGCCAGCAGTTTCCTAGCGGGGGCTGGAGATACGCAGTATTTT.

The chain employs TRBV6-8 and TRBJ2-1; D is unclear. The CDR3 totals 15 residues. V gave up 7 bases and J gave up 6 bases, with 19 bases separating them. Germline values: CDR1 MNHGY, CDR2 SAAAGT. The CDR3 here is CASTMGGITGNEQFF. The CDR3 coding sequence is TGTGCCAGCACCATGGGCGGTATTACTGGCAATGAGCAGTTCTTC.

This clonotype was recorded many times. This chain joins TRBV7-9 and TRBJ2-7, with 7 bases fitting TRBD2. CDR1 is SEHNR and CDR2 is FQNEAQ in the germline V gene (reference sequence). Trimming at V came to 1 base and at J to 7 bases, leaving 10 bases not matched to a gene. This CDR3 contains 15 residues. The CDR3 sequence: CASSLERGDPWEQYF. CDR3 nucleotide sequence: TGTGCCAGCAGCTTAGAGCGGGGAGACCCCTGGGAGCAGTACTTC.

The CDR3 DNA follows: TGCAGCGCACGGACGGACAACTATGGCTACACCTTC. It yields the protein CSARTDNYGYTF. The V and J genes are TRBV29-1 and TRBJ1-2, with D hard to call. The CDR3 is 12 residues long. Germline values: CDR1 SQVTM, CDR2 ANQGSEA. Trimming removed 7 bases at V and 2 bases at J, with 11 bases between.

This clonotype was seen many times. The genes are TRBV4-2 and TRBJ1-5; D possibly corresponds to TRBD1 (6 bases). V shed 3 bases and J shed 5 bases, with 17 bases lying between them. This CDR3 has 16 amino acids. Looked up from germline, CDR1 is LGHNA and CDR2 is YNFKEQ. Written as DNA, the CDR3 is TGTGCCAGCAGCCAGGAACCGGGACACCCTTATCAGCCCCAGCATTTT. As protein: CASSQEPGHPYQPQHF.

This clonotype was detected ten times or more. V and J are TRBV2 and TRBJ2-7; 7 nucleotides match TRBD2. Per germline, CDR1 SNHLY and CDR2 FYNNEI. The V segment lost 3 bases and the J segment 2 bases; nucleotides outside the gene matches: 7. The CDR3 has 15 amino acids. The CDR3 loop is CASSEGLSGAYEQYF. The CDR3 DNA sequence: TGTGCCAGCAGTGAGGGACTATCCGGGGCCTACGAGCAGTACTTC. Full variable domain (outside the CDR3, taken from reference TRBV2 and TRBJ2-7): EPEVTQTPSHQVTQMGQEVILRCVPISNHLYFYWYRQILGQKVEFLVSFYNNEISEKSEIFDDQFSVERPDGSNFTLKIRSTKLEDSAMYFCASSEGLSGAYEQYFGPGTRLTVT.

This clonotype has a count of ten or more. The chain uses TRBV2 and TRBJ2-2; TRBD1 matches 8 bases. This CDR3 has 14 amino acids. Germline CDR1 reads SNHLY; CDR2 reads FYNNEI. V lost 7 bases, J lost 1 base, and 2 bases stayed unmatched. Here the CDR3 reads CASNRGVNTGELFF. CDR3 in DNA: TGTGCCAGCAACAGGGGGGTGAACACCGGGGAGCTGTTTTTT.

This clonotype was detected ten times or more. The chain combines TRBV7-2 with TRBJ1-5, with a weak D call TRBD1 (6 bases). This CDR3 is built from 15 residues. In germline, CDR1 is SGHTA, CDR2 FQGNSA. V was cut by 5 bases and J by 5 bases, with 16 bases left in between. CDR3 DNA sequence: TGTGCCAGCAGCCTCGCGGGGGGCCCGGATCAGCCCCAGCATTTT. Its translation: CASSLAGGPDQPQHF.

This clonotype was observed many times. The chain combines TRBV7-2 with TRBJ1-2; 7 bases match TRBD1. The CDR3 runs to 14 residues. J lost 8 bases, V lost 1 base, and 7 bases had no gene match. Germline CDR1 is SGHTA and CDR2 is FQGNSA. The CDR3 sequence: CASSLDGQGGGYTF. The CDR3 DNA reads TGTGCCAGCAGCTTAGACGGGCAGGGGGGAGGCTACACCTTC.

The chain has TRBV28 and TRBJ1-2; D gene ambiguous. V lost 5 bases and J lost 3, with 7 bases in between. Germline lookup yields CDR1 MDHEN and CDR2 SYDVKM. The CDR3 consists of 12 residues. CDR3 sequence: CASSTLYYGYTF. The CDR3 DNA is TGTGCCAGCAGTACTTTGTACTATGGCTACACCTTC.

The chain recombines TRBV29-1 with TRBJ2-2; D possibly corresponds to TRBD2 (6 bases). The CDR3 totals 14 residues. Germline V gene data show CDR1 as SQVTM and CDR2 as ANQGSEA. Trimming removed 2 bases at V and 4 bases at J, with 11 bases between. Here the CDR3 reads CSVERGLGTGELFF. The CDR3, as DNA: TGCAGCGTTGAACGGGGACTCGGCACCGGGGAGCTGTTTTTT.

In its sample, this clonotype was seen many times. V is TRBV19 and J is TRBJ2-1; D is unclear. This CDR3 contains 14 residues. V was cut by 2 bases and J by 0 bases, with 5 bases left in between. CDR1 and CDR2 (germline): LNHDA, SQIVND (reference sequence). Here the CDR3 DNA reads TGTGCCAGTAGTATACAGAGCTCCTACAATGAGCAGTTCTTC. Protein product: CASSIQSSYNEQFF.

This clonotype was seen at least ten times. The chain joins TRBV20-1 to TRBJ1-5; D possibly corresponds to TRBD1 (6 bases). This CDR3 is 14 amino acids long. Trimming took 1 base from V and 7 from J, leaving 14 bases between them. Germline V gene data show CDR1 as DFQATT and CDR2 as SNEGSKA (reference sequence). In DNA form, the CDR3 reads TGCAGTGCTAGAGGGACAGCCACGGGGCAGCCCCAGCATTTT. Protein sequence: CSARGTATGQPQHF.

The V and J genes are TRBV5-4 and TRBJ2-7; TRBD2 matches at 12 bases. The CDR3 sequence is 15 residues long. Unmatched junction bases numbered 9, after V lost 4 bases and J lost 7 bases. The germline V gene has CDR1 SGHNT and CDR2 YYREEE (reference sequence). The CDR3 coding sequence is TGTGCCAGCAGCAAGAGACTAGCGGGAGTCGGGGAGCAGTACTTC. This sequence encodes CASSKRLAGVGEQYF.

This clonotype was found many times. Written as DNA, the CDR3 is TGCAGTGCTAGGAGCCTGCGGGGGGGCGGGACAGATACGCAGTATTTT. Its translation is CSARSLRGGGTDTQYF. V and J are TRBV20-1 and TRBJ2-3; 9 bases are shared with TRBD2. V gave up 3 bases and J gave up 3 bases; unmatched junction bases: 10. CDR3 length: 16 residues. CDR1 and CDR2 from the germline V gene are DFQATT and SNEGSKA (reference sequence).

The rearrangement links TRBV2 to TRBJ2-3; the D is unclear. Trimming left V 2 bases short and J 1 base short, with 10 bases between. The V gene's germline CDR1 is SNHLY and CDR2 FYNNEI. The CDR3 has 15 residues. Here the CDR3 DNA reads TGTGCCAGCAGTGAACTACAAGTGCGCACAGATACGCAGTATTTT. As protein: CASSELQVRTDTQYF. Drawing the rest from reference TRBV2 and TRBJ2-3, the complete variable domain is EPEVTQTPSHQVTQMGQEVILRCVPISNHLYFYWYRQILGQKVEFLVSFYNNEISEKSEIFDDQFSVERPDGSNFTLKIRSTKLEDSAMYFCASSELQVRTDTQYFGPGTRLTVL.

This clonotype was seen ten or more times. This chain connects TRBV24-1 to TRBJ2-7; D unresolved. Deletions cut 3 bases from V and 7 bases from J, with 18 bases between. From germline, CDR1 is KGHDR and CDR2 SFDVKD. The CDR3 is 15 residues long. CDR3 protein: CATSDDRAPDGEQYF. The CDR3 DNA is TGTGCCACCAGTGATGACCGGGCCCCGGACGGGGAGCAGTACTTC.

Many counts were recorded for this clonotype. V and J are TRBV29-1 and TRBJ2-2, with D tentatively TRBD1 (7 bases). Germline-derived CDR1 and CDR2 are SQVTM and ANQGSEA. With 7 bases removed from V and 5 bases from J, the gap between germline ends came to 26 bases. This CDR3 region has 17 residues. CDR3: CSAGAEGARAGTGELFF. The CDR3 bases are TGCAGCGCCGGGGCGGAGGGGGCGCGGGCGGGAACCGGGGAGCTGTTTTTT.

This clonotype has a count of ten or more. The CDR3 reads CASSFLQGGETQYF. CDR3 in DNA: TGTGCCAGCAGTTTCCTACAGGGAGGGGAGACCCAGTACTTC. The chain combines TRBV6-5 with TRBJ2-5, with D maybe TRBD2 (7 bases). CDR3 size: 14 residues. The V end lost 4 bases, the J end lost 5 bases, and 14 bases lay between the germline ends. CDR1 is MNHEY, CDR2 SVGAGI, per germline.

Ten or more counts support this clonotype. The chain employs TRBV2 and TRBJ2-3; D is unresolved. The V gene's germline CDR1 is SNHLY and CDR2 FYNNEI. V was trimmed by 5 bases and J by 1 base, leaving 4 bases between them. CDR3 length: 12 amino acids. CDR3 bases: TGTGCCAGCAGTACCCGCACAGATACGCAGTATTTT. It is translated as CASSTRTDTQYF.

This clonotype was counted ten times or more. This chain uses TRBV18 with TRBJ2-7; TRBD1 matches at 7 bases. CDR3 length: 16 amino acids. Germline assignment: CDR1 KGHSH and CDR2 LQKENI. J was trimmed by 4 bases and V by 6 bases; bases with no gene match: 15. The CDR3 nucleotides are TGTGCCAGCTCCCGGATAGGACAGGCTATGGGTTACGAGCAGTACTTC. Its translation: CASSRIGQAMGYEQYF.

This CDR3 is CASSTHWRGQETQYF. The CDR3 nucleotides read TGTGCCAGCAGTACCCATTGGCGGGGGCAAGAGACCCAGTACTTC. V and J are TRBV6-5 and TRBJ2-5, with 7 nucleotides matching TRBD2. The germline V gene encodes CDR1 MNHEY and CDR2 SVGAGI. The CDR3 consists of 15 residues. After removal of 5 bases from V and 2 bases from J, the junction contained 8 bases not matched to a gene.

The V call is TRBV20-1, the J call TRBJ1-5, with 8 bases matching TRBD1. The CDR3 has 16 amino acids. With V trimmed by 3 bases and J by 2 bases, 9 bases remained unmatched. The germline gives CDR1 DFQATT, CDR2 SNEGSKA (reference sequence). The CDR3 sequence: CSARVRGRGGNQPQHF. The DNA for the CDR3 is TGCAGTGCTAGGGTCAGGGGGCGGGGGGGCAATCAGCCCCAGCATTTT.

The CDR3 sequence: CASSPGPGGTEAFF. The CDR3, as DNA: TGTGCCAGCAGCCCCGGACCCGGCGGGACTGAAGCTTTCTTT. The V gene is TRBV6-4, the J gene TRBJ1-1; D not certain. CDR1 MRHNA and CDR2 SNTAGT come from the germline V gene. The CDR3 covers 14 residues. V gave up 6 bases and J gave up 5 bases, with 16 bases separating them.

This clonotype occurred many times. It may be a read error: a sequence one base away is much more abundant. This chain joins TRBV5-4 and TRBJ1-4; no clear D gene. This CDR3 spans 14 amino acids. In germline, CDR1 is SGHNT, CDR2 YYREEE (reference sequence). The CDR3 DNA sequence: TGTGCCAGCAGCCAGCGGCAGGACCCCCAAAAACGGTTTTTT. It encodes CASSQRQDPQKRFF.

Concerning this clonotype itself: A far more abundant clone sits one base away, making this likely a read error. The rearrangement uses TRBV6-1 and TRBJ2-7; TRBD2 might be the D (6 bases). V lost 9 bases and J 3 bases, leaving 24 bases between the germline ends. The germline V gene encodes CDR1 MNHNS and CDR2 SASEGT. The CDR3 has 16 residues. This CDR3 reads CARSYGAGGTGYEQYF. DNA for the CDR3: TGTGCCAGGAGTTACGGGGCAGGAGGGACCGGCTACGAGCAGTACTTC.

The table lists this clonotype with many counts. CDR3: CATQRAPQETQYF. CDR3 coding DNA: TGTGCCACCCAGCGGGCCCCCCAAGAGACCCAGTACTTC. The chain uses TRBV7-9 and TRBJ2-5; a possible D gene is TRBD2 (6 bases). The CDR3 totals 13 residues. CDR1 and CDR2 (germline): SEHNR, FQNEAQ (reference sequence). The germline V and J ends were trimmed by 10 bases and 1 base, with 13 bases remaining between them.